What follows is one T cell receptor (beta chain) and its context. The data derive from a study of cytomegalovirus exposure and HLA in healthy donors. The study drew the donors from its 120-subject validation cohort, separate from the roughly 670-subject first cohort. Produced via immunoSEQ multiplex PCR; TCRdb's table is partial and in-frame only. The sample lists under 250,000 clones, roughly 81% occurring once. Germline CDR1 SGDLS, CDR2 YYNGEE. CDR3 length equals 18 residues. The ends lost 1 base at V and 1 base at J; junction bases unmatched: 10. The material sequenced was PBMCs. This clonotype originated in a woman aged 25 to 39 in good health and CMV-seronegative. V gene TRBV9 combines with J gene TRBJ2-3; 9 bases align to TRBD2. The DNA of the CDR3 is TGTGCCAGCAGCGTACGGCTAGCGGGGACCTCTGGCACAGATACGCAGTATTTT. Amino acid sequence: CASSVRLAGTSGTDTQYF.